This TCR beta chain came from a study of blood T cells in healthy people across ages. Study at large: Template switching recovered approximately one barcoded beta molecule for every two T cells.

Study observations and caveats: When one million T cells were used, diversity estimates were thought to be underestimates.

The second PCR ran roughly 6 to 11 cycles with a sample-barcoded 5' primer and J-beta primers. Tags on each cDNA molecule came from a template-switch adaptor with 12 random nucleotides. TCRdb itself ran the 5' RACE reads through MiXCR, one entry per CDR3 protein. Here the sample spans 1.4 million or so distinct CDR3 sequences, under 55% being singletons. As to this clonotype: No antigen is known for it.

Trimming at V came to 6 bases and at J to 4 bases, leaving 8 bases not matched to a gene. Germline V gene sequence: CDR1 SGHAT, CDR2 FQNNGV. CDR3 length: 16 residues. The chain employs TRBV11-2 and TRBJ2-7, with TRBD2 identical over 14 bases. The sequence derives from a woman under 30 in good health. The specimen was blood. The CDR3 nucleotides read TGTGCCAGCAGGGGACTAGCGGGAGATGGGCCTTACGAGCAGTACTTC. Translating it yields CASRGLAGDGPYEQYF. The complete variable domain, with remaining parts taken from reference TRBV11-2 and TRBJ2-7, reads EAGVAQSPRYKIIEKRQSVAFWCNPISGHATLYWYQQILGQGPKLLIQFQNNGVVDDSQLPKDRFSAERLKGVDSTLKIQPAKLEDSAVYLCASRGLAGDGPYEQYFGPGTRLTVT.